These 10 T cell receptor beta chains were sequenced from one sample in a study of cytomegalovirus exposure and HLA in healthy donors. Researchers ran the PCR with 60 Vbeta and 13 Jbeta primers. This table comes from immunoSEQ multiplex PCR, and its TCRdb copy is limited to in-frame clones, with some not included. The table lists 150,000 to 200,000 clones, about 69% of them singletons. Sequencing was done on a sample of PBMCs. The source of these receptors is a human donor in good health.

This clone was seen only a few times. The rearrangement uses TRBV19 and TRBJ1-6; 7 positions match TRBD1. CDR3 size: 12 residues. Germline V lookup: CDR1 LNHDA, CDR2 SQIVND (reference sequence). V lost 6 bases, J lost 9 bases, and 2 bases stayed unmatched. Written as DNA, the CDR3 is TGTGCCAGTAGCCCAGGGGGTTCACCCCTCCACTTT. Translation: CASSPGGSPLHF.

The chain recombines TRBV11-2 with TRBJ2-2; a possible D gene is TRBD1 (6 bases). Germline lookup yields CDR1 SGHAT and CDR2 FQNNGV. Deletions cut 4 bases from V and 6 bases from J, with 15 bases between. The CDR3 is made up of 15 amino acids. In DNA form, the CDR3 reads TGTGCCAGCAGCTCCGCCCTACAGGGACCCGGGGAGCTGTTTTTT. As protein: CASSSALQGPGELFF.

The chain employs TRBV4-3 and TRBJ2-3, with 7 bases matching TRBD1. Germline V gives CDR1 LGHNA, CDR2 YSLEER. J was trimmed by 0 bases and V by 0 bases; bases with no gene match: 6. The CDR3 totals 17 residues. In DNA, the CDR3 is TGCGCCAGCAGCCAAGAGGGTGGGGACAGAAGCACAGATACGCAGTATTTT. This encodes CASSQEGGDRSTDTQYF.

The chain couples TRBV6-5 to TRBJ2-5; TRBD1 matches at 7 bases. Germline trimming cut 10 bases from V and 3 bases from J; bases unmatched to any gene: 8. This CDR3 is built from 13 residues. Germline V gene sequence: CDR1 MNHEY, CDR2 SVGAGI. CDR3 DNA: TGTGCCATTCGGGACAGCCGAAAAGAGACCCAGTACTTC. Its translation: CAIRDSRKETQYF.

The chain combines TRBV19 with TRBJ1-6; 7 bases match TRBD1. V lost 2 bases, J lost 10 bases, and 8 bases stayed unmatched. CDR1 and CDR2 from the germline V gene are LNHDA and SQIVND (reference sequence). The CDR3 consists of 15 residues. CDR3 sequence (DNA): TGTGCCAGTAGTATACGTGAGGGGGCGAGATCACCCCTCCACTTT. It codes for CASSIREGARSPLHF.

Concerning this clone itself: Other DNA sequences in this sample translate to the same CDR3. The chain links TRBV19 to TRBJ1-1; D ambiguous. From germline, CDR1 is LNHDA and CDR2 SQIVND (reference sequence). V was trimmed by 3 bases and J by 0 bases, leaving 5 bases between them. CDR3 length: 13 residues. The CDR3: CASSISVNTEAFF. The DNA of the CDR3 is TGTGCCAGTAGTATCTCAGTGAACACTGAAGCTTTCTTT.

The chain joins TRBV9 to TRBJ2-3, with 7 bases lining up with TRBD2. CDR1 SGDLS and CDR2 YYNGEE come from the germline V gene. The length of the CDR3 is 16 residues. V dropped 3 bases and J dropped 4; count of bases not matched to a gene: 11. CDR3 sequence reads: CASSAGGAGMADTQYF. For the CDR3, the DNA is TGTGCCAGCAGCGCGGGGGGAGCGGGGATGGCAGATACGCAGTATTTT.

The chain has TRBV13 and TRBJ1-5, with TRBD1 identical over 9 bases. V gave up 4 bases and J gave up 2 bases; unmatched junction bases: 3. CDR1 and CDR2 from the germline V gene are PRHDT and FYEKMQ (reference sequence). This CDR3 has 15 amino acids. The CDR3 is CASSWGQGGNQPQHF. The CDR3 DNA follows: TGTGCCAGCAGCTGGGGACAGGGAGGCAATCAGCCCCAGCATTTT.

The CDR3 reads CASSLTPGQGDYEQYF. Written as DNA, the CDR3 is TGTGCCAGCAGCTTAACGCCAGGACAGGGGGATTACGAGCAGTACTTC. The gene calls are TRBV7-9 and TRBJ2-7; 10 bases fit TRBD1. Germline CDR1 SEHNR, CDR2 FQNEAQ (reference sequence). V shed 2 bases and J 4 bases; nucleotides not matched to a gene: 8. CDR3 length equals 16 residues. Looking up the rest from reference TRBV7-9 and TRBJ2-7 gives the full variable domain: DTGVSQNPRHKITKRGQNVTFRCDPISEHNRLYWYRQTLGQGPEFLTYFQNEAQLEKSRLLSDRFSAERPKGSFSTLEIQRTEQGDSAMYLCASSLTPGQGDYEQYFGPGTRLTVT.

This chain uses TRBV9 with TRBJ2-3, with TRBD2 identical over 11 bases. Looked up from germline, CDR1 is SGDLS and CDR2 is YYNGEE. The CDR3 sequence is 14 residues long. Unmatched junction bases numbered 1, after V lost 3 bases and J lost 4 bases. CDR3 protein: CASSGTSGPDTQYF. CDR3 in DNA: TGTGCCAGCAGCGGGACTAGCGGGCCAGATACGCAGTATTTT.